This T cell receptor (beta chain) was sequenced for a study of blood T cell repertoires in COVID-19. Study summary: COVID-19 samples collected from the United States, Italy and Spain covered acute and convalescent phases. T cells, B-cell-depleted T cells, or PBMCs provided the cDNA or gDNA that served as material.

As originally analysed: Amplification with reference gene primers provided the estimates of nucleated cell counts. Clones were sequenced by immunoSEQ multiplex PCR, and TCRdb holds only the in-frame ones, with some missing. V and J calls and clone size are those listed in that table; D and trimming were worked out from the DNA. The sample holds about 200,000 clones; about 87% are singletons and the top ten take roughly 3%. CDR1 is LGHDT and CDR2 is YNNKEL in the germline V gene (reference sequence). The V and J ends lost 1 base and 10 bases, in that order; junction bases with no gene match: 8. This CDR3 contains 15 residues.

This chain uses TRBV3-1 (or the pseudogene TRBV3-2) with TRBJ2-1; 9 bases are a match to TRBD1. Sequenced sample: peripheral blood. The receptor was isolated from a man aged 60-69 years with acute or convalescent COVID-19. CDR3 protein: CASSQGLGQGGEQFF. CDR3 nucleotide sequence: TGTGCCAGCAGCCAAGGATTGGGACAGGGAGGGGAGCAGTTCTTC.